This TCR beta chain derives from a study of shared clonotypes between healthy human individuals. Study observations and caveats: Naive subsets tended to show greater estimated richness than memory subsets.

Investigators spread the genomic DNA of each subset evenly over several immunoSEQ plates. Using immunoSEQ multiplex PCR, the repertoire was profiled, and TCRdb retains in-frame clones only, with some absent. The sample consists of millions of clones, over 85% of them appearing once. CD45RO-negative, CCR7-positively selected cells formed the naive CD8 fraction, excluding terminally differentiated effector memory CD45RA+ cells. With regard to this clone: No antigen is known for it.

Germline lookup yields CDR1 SGHVS and CDR2 FQNEAQ. The CDR3 extends over 14 amino acids. V was clipped by 6 bases and J by 8 bases, with 19 bases between them. This chain joins TRBV7-8 and TRBJ1-2, with TRBD1 as a possible D gene (5 bases). The sample taken for sequencing was naive CD8+ T cells sorted from blood. The sequence came from a man between 18 and 29 years old in good health. The CDR3 protein is CASRAGVGVNGYTF. CDR3 in DNA: TGTGCCAGCAGAGCGGGGGTGGGGGTGAACGGCTACACCTTC.